These 30 T cell receptor beta chains share one sample of origin, sequenced in a study of CXCR3-negative and CXCR3-positive naive CD8 T cells (dated by TCRdb to the late 2010s). Sequencer: NextSeq 550. The Human TCR Profiling Kit (MiLaboratory) was used to prepare UMI-labeled 5' RACE TRB cDNA libraries. The reads went through TCRdb reprocessing, and each CDR3 protein sequence gets one entry with no DNA. This sample's table lists about 58,000 distinct CDR3 sequences. The ten biggest clones cover approximately 0.42% of the sample. The sequenced sample was naive CXCR3- CD8+ T cells from blood. Per the publication, the cell subset or site label means: CD45RO-CCR7+CD27+CD95- naive CD8+ T cells lacking CXCR3 (TNR3-). These receptors all come from a human donor in good health. Some clones in this sample may be carry-over from other donors' samples.

The genes are TRBV7-2 and TRBJ2-1; without DNA, the TCRdb call of TRBD1 cannot be checked. This CDR3 is 15 amino acids long. CDR1 is SGHTA, CDR2 FQGNSA, per germline. The CDR3 region is CASSFSGGAYNEQFF.

The rearrangement uses TRBV11-3 and TRBJ2-7; the D gene TCRdb calls, TRBD2, cannot be checked with no DNA. The CDR3 spans 13 residues. CDR1 and CDR2 from the germline V gene are SGHNT and YENEEA. This chain's CDR3 is CASERGNSYEQYF. The variable domain in full, with the rest retrieved from reference TRBV11-3 and TRBJ2-7, is EAGVVQSPRYKIIEKKQPVAFWCNPISGHNTLYWYLQNLGQGPELLIRYENEEAVDDSQLPKDRFSAERLKGVDSTLKIQPAELGDSAVYLCASERGNSYEQYFGPGTRLTVT.

CDR3 loop: CASSSGTGARGTEAFF. The genes are TRBV7-2 and TRBJ1-1; the D gene TCRdb calls, TRBD1, cannot be checked with no DNA. Germline V gene data show CDR1 as SGHTA and CDR2 as FQGNSA. The CDR3 is 16 amino acids. Full variable domain (remainder filled in from reference TRBV7-2 and TRBJ1-1): GAGVSQSPSNKVTEKGKDVELRCDPISGHTALYWYRQSLGQGLEFLIYFQGNSAPDKSGLPSDRFSAERTGGSVSTLTIQRTQQEDSAVYLCASSSGTGARGTEAFFGQGTRLTVV.

This chain joins TRBV20-1 and TRBJ1-2. The CDR3 covers 16 residues. Germline V gives CDR1 DFQATT, CDR2 SNEGSKA (reference sequence). CDR3 sequence reads: CSARAYSGPSVSGYTF.

The V gene is TRBV28, the J gene TRBJ2-3; no DNA is available, so the TRBD2 call from TCRdb remains unchecked. Germline CDR1 MDHEN, CDR2 SYDVKM. This CDR3 contains 16 residues. CDR3 loop: CASSSLGLADTDTQYF. The complete variable domain, with remaining parts taken from reference TRBV28 and TRBJ2-3, reads DVKVTQSSRYLVKRTGEKVFLECVQDMDHENMFWYRQDPGLGLRLIYFSYDVKMKEKGDIPEGYSVSREKKERFSLILESASTNQTSMYLCASSSLGLADTDTQYFGPGTRLTVL.

V and J are TRBV15 and TRBJ1-1. This CDR3 region has 13 residues. The germline CDR1 and CDR2 sequences are LNHNV and YYDKDF (reference sequence). CDR3 sequence: CATSRDTNTEAFF.

The rearrangement uses TRBV20-1 and TRBJ1-1; TCRdb picks TRBD1, but there is no DNA to check that call. Germline V gene sequence: CDR1 DFQATT, CDR2 SNEGSKA (reference sequence). This CDR3 is built from 13 residues. This chain's CDR3 is CSARDPGGTQAFF.

The rearrangement joins TRBV15 to TRBJ2-1. The CDR3 loop spans 16 amino acids. The germline CDR1 and CDR2 sequences are LNHNV and YYDKDF (reference sequence). This CDR3 reads CATSSNKGRSYNEQFF.

The rearrangement links TRBV9 to TRBJ2-3; TCRdb calls TRBD1, which cannot be checked without DNA. The CDR3 has 15 amino acids. CDR1 and CDR2 (germline): SGDLS, YYNGEE. CDR3 residues: CASSAETGESDTQYF.

The genes are TRBV2 and TRBJ2-2. The CDR3 spans 14 residues. Germline assignment: CDR1 SNHLY and CDR2 FYNNEI. The CDR3 is CASSDWRNTGELFF.

The chain joins TRBV5-1 to TRBJ2-1; absent DNA, TCRdb's TRBD2 call cannot be checked. In germline, CDR1 is SGHRS, CDR2 YFSETQ. The CDR3 is 17 residues long. The CDR3 protein is CASSSGTSGAPYNEQFF.

The CDR3 spells CSARDPRRGDSYNEQFF. The chain has TRBV20-1 and TRBJ2-1; the D call of TRBD1 rests on TCRdb alone, since no DNA is present to check it. CDR3 size: 17 residues. Per germline, CDR1 DFQATT and CDR2 SNEGSKA (reference sequence).

This rearrangement joins TRBV28 to TRBJ2-3. Germline V gene sequence: CDR1 MDHEN, CDR2 SYDVKM. This CDR3 has 16 amino acids. CDR3 amino acids: CASSSRQLPSTDTQYF.

The rearrangement links TRBV7-2 to TRBJ2-7; TCRdb selects TRBD1, and the lack of DNA leaves this call unchecked. The germline V gene encodes CDR1 SGHTA and CDR2 FQGNSA. The CDR3 covers 14 residues. The CDR3 loop reads CASSLGPVSYEQYF.

V gene TRBV27 combines with J gene TRBJ2-3; TCRdb indicates TRBD2, and absent DNA this call remains unverified. CDR3 length: 11 amino acids. Germline values: CDR1 MNHEY, CDR2 SMNVEV (reference sequence). CDR3: CASSFTGSEYF.

The chain has TRBV4-3 and TRBJ1-1. The CDR3 is 16 amino acids. Per germline, CDR1 LGHNA and CDR2 YSLEER. The CDR3 here is CASSQDLPDTNTEAFF.

The chain has TRBV14 and TRBJ2-7; TCRdb selects TRBD2, and the lack of DNA leaves this call unchecked. Germline values: CDR1 SGHDN, CDR2 FVKESK. This CDR3 is 16 amino acids long. The CDR3: CASSRAGLAGLGEQYF.

The chain carries TRBV21-1 and TRBJ2-3; the TCRdb call, TRBD1, lacks DNA for checking. TRBV21-1 is a pseudogene. The CDR3 length is 11 residues. This CDR3 reads CASIRGHTQYF.

The rearrangement links TRBV25-1 to TRBJ2-2. Germline V CDR1 and CDR2: MGHDK, SYGVNS. This CDR3 spans 17 amino acids. This CDR3 reads CASSARTGRSNAGELFF.

The CDR3 region is CASSLRGPSYEQYF. This chain connects TRBV12-3 or TRBV12-4 to TRBJ2-7; absent DNA, TCRdb's TRBD1 call cannot be checked. This CDR3 has 14 residues.

V usage is TRBV11-2 and J usage is TRBJ2-7; TCRdb names TRBD1, which stays unverified in the absence of DNA. Germline values: CDR1 SGHAT, CDR2 FQNNGV. This CDR3 region has 14 residues. CDR3 region: CASSRTGFEHEQYF.

CDR3 amino acids: CATSRVRVPTDTQYF. The chain combines TRBV15 with TRBJ2-3. The CDR3 length is 15 residues. Germline-derived CDR1 and CDR2 are LNHNV and YYDKDF (reference sequence). The full variable domain, with the rest looked up from reference TRBV15 and TRBJ2-3, is DAMVIQNPRYQVTQFGKPVTLSCSQTLNHNVMYWYQQKSSQAPKLLFHYYDKDFNNEADTPDNFQSRRPNTSFCFLDIRSPGLGDTAMYLCATSRVRVPTDTQYFGPGTRLTVL.

The V call is TRBV10-3, the J call TRBJ2-5; TCRdb gives TRBD1 as the D gene, but with no DNA this cannot be confirmed. This CDR3 comprises 13 residues. Per germline, CDR1 ENHRY and CDR2 SYGVKD. CDR3 sequence reads: CAIREQGEETQYF.

V is TRBV7-9 and J is TRBJ1-1; TCRdb lists TRBD1, though no DNA is available to test this call. Germline V gives CDR1 SEHNR, CDR2 FQNEAQ (reference sequence). The CDR3 extends over 15 amino acids. CDR3 in amino acids: CASSLARGPLTEAFF.

CDR3: CASSSTVGLPLSSYNEQFF. This chain joins TRBV28 and TRBJ2-1; there is no DNA to check the TCRdb D call of TRBD2. This CDR3 is built from 19 residues. Germline V gene data show CDR1 as MDHEN and CDR2 as SYDVKM.

The chain links TRBV6-2 or TRBV6-3 to TRBJ2-3; the D call from TCRdb, TRBD1, cannot be confirmed without DNA. This CDR3 is 14 amino acids long. Germline CDR1 and CDR2: MNHEY and SVGEGT. The CDR3 reads CASTPRTGADTQYF.

The chain carries TRBV12-3 or TRBV12-4 and TRBJ2-3; there is no DNA to check the TCRdb D call of TRBD1. The length of the CDR3 is 16 residues. The CDR3 loop is CASSVATSGGTDTQYF.

The chain couples TRBV20-1 to TRBJ2-7; the D gene TCRdb calls, TRBD1, cannot be checked with no DNA. The CDR3 contains 13 residues. Germline CDR1 is DFQATT and CDR2 is SNEGSKA (reference sequence). The CDR3 is CSARGGIDYEQYF.

CDR3 region: CASSKAQKGGYEQFF. V is TRBV21-1 and J is TRBJ2-1; TCRdb proposes TRBD2, but this gene call is untestable without DNA. TRBV21-1 is given as a pseudogene. The CDR3 spans 15 residues.

V usage is TRBV7-9 and J usage is TRBJ2-1; the TRBD2 assignment by TCRdb is unverifiable without DNA. The CDR3 extends over 14 amino acids. CDR1 is SEHNR and CDR2 is FQNEAQ in the germline V gene (reference sequence). The CDR3 protein is CASSPGGRYNEQFF.